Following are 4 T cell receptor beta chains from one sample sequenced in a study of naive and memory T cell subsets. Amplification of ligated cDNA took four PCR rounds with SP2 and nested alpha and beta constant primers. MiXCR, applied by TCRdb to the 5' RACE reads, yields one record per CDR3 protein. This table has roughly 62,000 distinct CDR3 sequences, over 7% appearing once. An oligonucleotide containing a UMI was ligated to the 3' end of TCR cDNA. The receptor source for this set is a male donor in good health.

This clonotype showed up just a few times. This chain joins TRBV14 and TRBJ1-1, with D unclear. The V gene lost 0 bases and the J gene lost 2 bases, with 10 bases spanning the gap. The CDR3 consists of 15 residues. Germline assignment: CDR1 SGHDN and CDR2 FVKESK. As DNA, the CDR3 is TGTGCCAGCAGCCAAGATGCACGGTACAACACTGAAGCTTTCTTT. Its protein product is CASSQDARYNTEAFF. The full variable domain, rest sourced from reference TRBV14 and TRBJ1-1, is EAGVTQFPSHSVIEKGQTVTLRCDPISGHDNLYWYRRVMGKEIKFLLHFVKESKQDESGMPNNRFLAERTGGTYSTLKVQPAELEDSGVYFCASSQDARYNTEAFFGQGTRLTVV.

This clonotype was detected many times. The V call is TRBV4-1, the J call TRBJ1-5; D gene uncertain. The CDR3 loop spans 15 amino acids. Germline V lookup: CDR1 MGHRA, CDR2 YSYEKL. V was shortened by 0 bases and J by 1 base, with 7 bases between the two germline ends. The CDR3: CASSQDPWSNQPQHF. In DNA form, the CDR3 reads TGCGCCAGCAGCCAAGACCCTTGGAGCAATCAGCCCCAGCATTTT.

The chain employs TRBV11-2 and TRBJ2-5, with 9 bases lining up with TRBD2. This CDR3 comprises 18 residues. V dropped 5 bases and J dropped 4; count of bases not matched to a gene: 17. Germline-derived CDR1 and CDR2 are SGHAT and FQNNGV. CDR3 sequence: CASSNLGLAGGEGETQYF. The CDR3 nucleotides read TGTGCCAGCAGCAATTTGGGACTAGCAGGGGGTGAGGGAGAGACCCAGTACTTC.

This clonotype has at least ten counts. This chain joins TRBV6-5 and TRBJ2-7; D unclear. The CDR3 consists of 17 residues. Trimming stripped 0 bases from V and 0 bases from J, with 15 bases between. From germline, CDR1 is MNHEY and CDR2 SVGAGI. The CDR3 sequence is CASSYSAPGASSYEQYF. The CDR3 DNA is TGTGCCAGCAGTTACTCGGCTCCTGGTGCGAGCTCCTACGAGCAGTACTTC.